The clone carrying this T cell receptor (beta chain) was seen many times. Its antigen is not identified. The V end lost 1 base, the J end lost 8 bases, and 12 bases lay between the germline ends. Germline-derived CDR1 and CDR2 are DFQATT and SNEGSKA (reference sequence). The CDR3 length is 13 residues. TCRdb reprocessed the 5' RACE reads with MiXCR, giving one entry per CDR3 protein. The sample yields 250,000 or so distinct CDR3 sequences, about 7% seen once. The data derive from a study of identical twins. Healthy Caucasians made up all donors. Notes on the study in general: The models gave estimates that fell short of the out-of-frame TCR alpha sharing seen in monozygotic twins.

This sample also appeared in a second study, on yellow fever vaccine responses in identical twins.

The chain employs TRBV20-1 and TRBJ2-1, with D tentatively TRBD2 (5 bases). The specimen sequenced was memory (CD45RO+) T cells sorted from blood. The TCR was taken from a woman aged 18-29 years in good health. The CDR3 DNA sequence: TGCAGTGCTAGAGGGCTCAAGAGGGATGAGCAGTTCTTC. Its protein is CSARGLKRDEQFF.